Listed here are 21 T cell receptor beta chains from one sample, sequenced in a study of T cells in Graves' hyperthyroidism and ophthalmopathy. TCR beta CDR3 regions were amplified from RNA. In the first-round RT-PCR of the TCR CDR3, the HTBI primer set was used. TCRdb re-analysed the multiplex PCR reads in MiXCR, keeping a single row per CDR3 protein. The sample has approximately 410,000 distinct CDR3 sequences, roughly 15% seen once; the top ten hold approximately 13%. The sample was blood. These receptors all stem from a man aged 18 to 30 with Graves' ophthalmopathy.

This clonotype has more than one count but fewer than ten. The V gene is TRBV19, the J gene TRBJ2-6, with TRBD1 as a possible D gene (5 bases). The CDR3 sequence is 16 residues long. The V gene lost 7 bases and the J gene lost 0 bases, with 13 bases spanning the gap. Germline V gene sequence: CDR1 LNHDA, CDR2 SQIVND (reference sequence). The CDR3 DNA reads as TGTGCCAGTACAGACAGAACAGACTCTGGGGCCAACGTCCTGACTTTC. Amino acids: CASTDRTDSGANVLTF.

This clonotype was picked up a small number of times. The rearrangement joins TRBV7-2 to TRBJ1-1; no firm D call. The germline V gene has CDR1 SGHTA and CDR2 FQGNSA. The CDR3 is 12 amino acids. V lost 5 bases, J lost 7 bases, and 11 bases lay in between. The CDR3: CASSPGVLEAFF. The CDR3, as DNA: TGTGCCAGCAGCCCCGGGGTCCTTGAAGCTTTCTTT.

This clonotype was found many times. In DNA form, the CDR3 reads TGTGCCAGCAAGAAGACAGTTAGTAATGAAAAACTGTTTTTT. Translating gives CASKKTVSNEKLFF. The chain recombines TRBV12-3 or TRBV12-4 with TRBJ1-4; TRBD1 might be the D (5 bases). V was clipped by 7 bases and J by 4 bases, with 13 bases between them. The CDR3 covers 14 residues.

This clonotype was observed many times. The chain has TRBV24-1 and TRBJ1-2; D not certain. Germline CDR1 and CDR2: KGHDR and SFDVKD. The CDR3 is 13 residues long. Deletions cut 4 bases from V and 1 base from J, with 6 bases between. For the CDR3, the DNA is TGTGCCACCAGTGACGGGATTAACTATGGCTACACCTTC. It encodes CATSDGINYGYTF.

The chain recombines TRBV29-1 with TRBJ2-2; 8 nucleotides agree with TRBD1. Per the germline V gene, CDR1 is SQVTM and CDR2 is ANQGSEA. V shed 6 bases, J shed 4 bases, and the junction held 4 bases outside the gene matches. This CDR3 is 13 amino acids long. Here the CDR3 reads CSVSGQGTGELFF. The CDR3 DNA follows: TGCAGCGTGAGTGGACAGGGCACCGGGGAGCTGTTTTTT.

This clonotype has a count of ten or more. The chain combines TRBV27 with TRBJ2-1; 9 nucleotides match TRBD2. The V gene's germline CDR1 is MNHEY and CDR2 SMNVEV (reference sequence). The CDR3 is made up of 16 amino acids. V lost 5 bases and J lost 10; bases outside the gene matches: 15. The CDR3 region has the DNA TGTGCCAGCAGTCCCCCGACTAGCGGCTCTGGGGGCGAGCAGTTCTTC. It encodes CASSPPTSGSGGEQFF.

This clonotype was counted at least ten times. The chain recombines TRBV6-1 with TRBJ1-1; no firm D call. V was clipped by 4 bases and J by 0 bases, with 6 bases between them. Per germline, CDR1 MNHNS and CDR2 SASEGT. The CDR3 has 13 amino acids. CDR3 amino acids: CASSAGMNTEAFF. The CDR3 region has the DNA TGTGCCAGCAGTGCCGGAATGAACACTGAAGCTTTCTTT.

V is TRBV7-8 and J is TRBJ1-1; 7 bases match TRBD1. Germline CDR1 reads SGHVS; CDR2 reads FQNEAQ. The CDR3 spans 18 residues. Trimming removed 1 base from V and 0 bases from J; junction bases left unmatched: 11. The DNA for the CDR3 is TGTGCCAGCAGCTTAGACTCCGGGACAGCCAGTATGAACACTGAAGCTTTCTTT. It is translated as CASSLDSGTASMNTEAFF. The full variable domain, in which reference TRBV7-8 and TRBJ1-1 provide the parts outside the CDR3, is GAGVSQSPRYKVAKRGQDVALRCDPISGHVSLFWYQQALGQGPEFLTYFQNEAQLDKSGLPSDRFFAERPEGSVSTLKIQRTQQEDSAVYLCASSLDSGTASMNTEAFFGQGTRLTVV.

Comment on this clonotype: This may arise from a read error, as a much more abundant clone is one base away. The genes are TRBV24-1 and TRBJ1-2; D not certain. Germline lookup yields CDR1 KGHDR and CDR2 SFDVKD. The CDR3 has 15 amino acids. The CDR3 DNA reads TGTGCCACCAGTCACCCCCCGATAGTCTTCTATGGCTGCACCTTC. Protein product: CATSHPPIVFYGCTF.

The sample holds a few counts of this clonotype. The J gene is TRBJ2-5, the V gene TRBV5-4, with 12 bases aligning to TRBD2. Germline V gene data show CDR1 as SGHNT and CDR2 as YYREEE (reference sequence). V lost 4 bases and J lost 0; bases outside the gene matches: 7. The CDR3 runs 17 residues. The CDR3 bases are TGTGCCAGCAGCCGAGGACTAGCGGGGAGGTACCAAGAGACCCAGTACTTC. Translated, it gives CASSRGLAGRYQETQYF. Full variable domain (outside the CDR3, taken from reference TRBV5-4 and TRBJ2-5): ETGVTQSPTHLIKTRGQQVTLRCSSQSGHNTVSWYQQALGQGPQFIFQYYREEENGRGNFPPRFSGLQFPNYSSELNVNALELDDSALYLCASSRGLAGRYQETQYFGPGTRLLVL.

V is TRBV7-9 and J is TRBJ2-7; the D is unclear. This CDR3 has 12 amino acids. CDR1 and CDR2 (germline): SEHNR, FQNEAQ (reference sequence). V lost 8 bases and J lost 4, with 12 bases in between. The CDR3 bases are TGTGCCAGCTCCGAGTCTCCATACGAGCAGTACTTC. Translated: CASSESPYEQYF.

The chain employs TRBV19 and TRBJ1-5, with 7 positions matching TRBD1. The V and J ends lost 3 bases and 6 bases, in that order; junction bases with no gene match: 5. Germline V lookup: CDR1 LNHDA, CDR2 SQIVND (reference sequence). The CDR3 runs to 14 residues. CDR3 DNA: TGTGCCAGTAGTATTCAGGGGGTGAGTCAGCCCCAGCATTTT. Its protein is CASSIQGVSQPQHF.

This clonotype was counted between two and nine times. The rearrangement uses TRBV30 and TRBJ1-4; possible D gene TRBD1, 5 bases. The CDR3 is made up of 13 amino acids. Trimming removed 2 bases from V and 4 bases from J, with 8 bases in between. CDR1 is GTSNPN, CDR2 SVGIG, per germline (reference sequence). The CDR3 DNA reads TGTGCCTGGAGTATCCAGGGTAATGAAAAACTGTTTTTT. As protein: CAWSIQGNEKLFF.

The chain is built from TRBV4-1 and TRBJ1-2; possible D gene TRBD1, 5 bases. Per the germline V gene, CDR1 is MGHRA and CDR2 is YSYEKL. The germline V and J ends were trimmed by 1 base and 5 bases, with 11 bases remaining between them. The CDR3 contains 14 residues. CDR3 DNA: TGCGCCAGCAGCCAAGGGGCAGGGACTTATGGCTACACCTTC. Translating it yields CASSQGAGTYGYTF.

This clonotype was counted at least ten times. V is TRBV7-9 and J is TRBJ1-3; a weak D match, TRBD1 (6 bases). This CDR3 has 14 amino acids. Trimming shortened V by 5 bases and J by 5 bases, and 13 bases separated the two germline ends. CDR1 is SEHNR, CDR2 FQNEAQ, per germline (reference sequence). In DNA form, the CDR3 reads TGTGCCAGCAGCGCGCAGGGGAACAGAAACACCATATATTTT. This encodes CASSAQGNRNTIYF.

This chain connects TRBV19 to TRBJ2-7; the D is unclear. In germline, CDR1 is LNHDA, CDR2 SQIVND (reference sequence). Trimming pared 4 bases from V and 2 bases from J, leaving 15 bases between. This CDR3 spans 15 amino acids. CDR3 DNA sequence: TGTGCCAGTAGTACTTGGGATAGGGCTACCTACGAGCAGTACTTC. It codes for CASSTWDRATYEQYF.

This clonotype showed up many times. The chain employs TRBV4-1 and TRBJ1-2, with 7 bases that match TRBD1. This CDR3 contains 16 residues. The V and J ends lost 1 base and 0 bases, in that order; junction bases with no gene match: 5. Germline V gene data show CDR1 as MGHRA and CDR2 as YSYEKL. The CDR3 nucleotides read TGCGCCAGCAGCCAAGGGGGGGACAGACCTAACTATGGCTACACCTTC. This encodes CASSQGGDRPNYGYTF.

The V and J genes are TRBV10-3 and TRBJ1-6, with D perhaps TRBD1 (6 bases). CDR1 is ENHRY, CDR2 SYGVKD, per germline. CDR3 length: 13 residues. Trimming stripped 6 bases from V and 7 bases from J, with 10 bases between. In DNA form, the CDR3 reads TGTGCCATCAGGGACAGCCTCAATTCACCCCTCCACTTT. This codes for CAIRDSLNSPLHF.

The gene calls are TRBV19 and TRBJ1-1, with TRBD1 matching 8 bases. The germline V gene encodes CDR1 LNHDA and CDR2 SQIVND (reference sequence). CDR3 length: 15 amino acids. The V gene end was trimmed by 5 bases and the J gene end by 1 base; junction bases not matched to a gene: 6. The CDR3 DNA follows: TGTGCCAGTAGTCCCAACAGGGGGGCGAACACTGAAGCTTTCTTT. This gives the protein CASSPNRGANTEAFF.

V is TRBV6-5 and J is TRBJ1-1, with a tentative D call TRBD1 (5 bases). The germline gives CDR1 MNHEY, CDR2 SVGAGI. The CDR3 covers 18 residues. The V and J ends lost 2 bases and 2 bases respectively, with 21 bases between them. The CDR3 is CASSYLTVGGIGNTEAFF. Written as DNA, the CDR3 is TGTGCCAGCAGTTACCTGACAGTGGGGGGAATCGGAAACACTGAAGCTTTCTTT.

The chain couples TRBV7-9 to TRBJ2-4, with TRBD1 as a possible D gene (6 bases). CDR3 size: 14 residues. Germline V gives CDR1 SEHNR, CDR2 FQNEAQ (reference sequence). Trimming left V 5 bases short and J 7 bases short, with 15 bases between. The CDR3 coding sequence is TGTGCCAGCAGCCCTGACCTAACAGGGAACATTCAGTACTTC. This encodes CASSPDLTGNIQYF.